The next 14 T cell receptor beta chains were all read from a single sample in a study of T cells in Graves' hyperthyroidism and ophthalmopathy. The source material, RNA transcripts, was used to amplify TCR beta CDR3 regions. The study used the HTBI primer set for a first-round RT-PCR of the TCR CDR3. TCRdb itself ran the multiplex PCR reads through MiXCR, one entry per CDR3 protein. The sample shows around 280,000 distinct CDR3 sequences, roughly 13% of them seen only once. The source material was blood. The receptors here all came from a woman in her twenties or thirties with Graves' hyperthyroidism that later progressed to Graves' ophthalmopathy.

The CDR3 nucleotides read TGTGCCAGCAGCCGGGGGGGGGGGGGGAGGGATGAGCAGTTCTTC. The encoded protein is CASSRGGGGRDEQFF. This chain joins TRBV6-1 and TRBJ2-1; 8 bases map to TRBD2. The V gene end was trimmed by 6 bases and the J gene end by 8 bases; junction bases not matched to a gene: 12. Germline CDR1 MNHNS, CDR2 SASEGT. The CDR3 sequence is 15 residues long.

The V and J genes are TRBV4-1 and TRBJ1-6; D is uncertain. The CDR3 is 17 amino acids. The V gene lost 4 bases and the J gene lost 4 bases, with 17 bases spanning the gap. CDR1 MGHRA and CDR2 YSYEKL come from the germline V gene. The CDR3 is CASSLNTYALYNSPLHF. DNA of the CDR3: TGCGCCAGCAGCCTCAACACCTACGCCCTTTATAATTCACCCCTCCACTTT.

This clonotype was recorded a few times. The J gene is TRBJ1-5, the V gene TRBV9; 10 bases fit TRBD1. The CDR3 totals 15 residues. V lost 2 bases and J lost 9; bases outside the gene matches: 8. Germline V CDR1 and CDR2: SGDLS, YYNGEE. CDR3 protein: CASSVTGGAGRPQHF. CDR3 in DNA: TGTGCCAGCAGCGTGACAGGGGGCGCGGGTCGGCCCCAGCATTTT. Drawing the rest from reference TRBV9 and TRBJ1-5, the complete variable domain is DSGVTQTPKHLITATGQRVTLRCSPRSGDLSVYWYQQSLDQGLQFLIQYYNGEERAKGNILERFSAQQFPDLHSELNLSSLELGDSALYFCASSVTGGAGRPQHFGDGTRLSIL.

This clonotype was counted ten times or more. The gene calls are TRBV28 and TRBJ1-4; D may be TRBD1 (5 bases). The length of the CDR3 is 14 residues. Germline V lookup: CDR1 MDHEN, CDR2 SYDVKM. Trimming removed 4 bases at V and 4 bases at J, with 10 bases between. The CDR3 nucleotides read TGTGCCAGCAGTTGGGGCGGCCGTAATGAAAAACTGTTTTTT. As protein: CASSWGGRNEKLFF.

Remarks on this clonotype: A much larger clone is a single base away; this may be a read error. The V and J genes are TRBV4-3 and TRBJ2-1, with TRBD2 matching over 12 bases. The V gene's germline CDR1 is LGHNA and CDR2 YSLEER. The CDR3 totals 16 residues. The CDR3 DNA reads TGCGCCGGCAGCCAAGATATACTAGCGGGAGGTCAAGAGCAGTTCTTC. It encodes CAGSQDILAGGQEQFF.

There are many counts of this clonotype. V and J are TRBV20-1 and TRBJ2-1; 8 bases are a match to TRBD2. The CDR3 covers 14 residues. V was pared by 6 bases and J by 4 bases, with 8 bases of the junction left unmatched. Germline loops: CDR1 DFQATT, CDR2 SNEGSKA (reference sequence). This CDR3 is CSATAGVGYNEQFF. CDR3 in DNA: TGCAGTGCCACAGCGGGAGTAGGGTACAATGAGCAGTTCTTC.

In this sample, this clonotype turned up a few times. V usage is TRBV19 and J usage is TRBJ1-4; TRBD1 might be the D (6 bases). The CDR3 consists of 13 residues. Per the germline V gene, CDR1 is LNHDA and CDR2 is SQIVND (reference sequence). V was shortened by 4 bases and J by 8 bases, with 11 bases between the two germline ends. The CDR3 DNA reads TGTGCCAGTAGTAAGAGGACAGTCGAAAAACTGTTTTTT. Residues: CASSKRTVEKLFF.

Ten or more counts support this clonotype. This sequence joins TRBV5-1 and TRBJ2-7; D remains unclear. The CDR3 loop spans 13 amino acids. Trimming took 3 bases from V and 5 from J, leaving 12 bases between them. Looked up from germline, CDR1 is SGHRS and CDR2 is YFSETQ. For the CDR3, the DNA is TGCGCCAGCAGCTCTCATTCAGGACACGAGCAGTACTTC. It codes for CASSSHSGHEQYF.

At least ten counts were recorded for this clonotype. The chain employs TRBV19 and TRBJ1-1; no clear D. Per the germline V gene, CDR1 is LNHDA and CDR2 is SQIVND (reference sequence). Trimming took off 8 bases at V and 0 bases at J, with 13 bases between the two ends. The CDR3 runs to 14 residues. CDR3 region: CASYTLGLNTEAFF. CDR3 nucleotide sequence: TGTGCCAGTTATACTTTGGGCTTGAACACTGAAGCTTTCTTT.

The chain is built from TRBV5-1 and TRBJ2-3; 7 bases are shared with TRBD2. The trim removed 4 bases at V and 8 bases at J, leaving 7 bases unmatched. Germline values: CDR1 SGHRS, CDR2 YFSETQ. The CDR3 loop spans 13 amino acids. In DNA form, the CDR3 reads TGCGCCAGCAGCCCTGCGGGAGATAGTACGCAGTATTTT. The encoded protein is CASSPAGDSTQYF.

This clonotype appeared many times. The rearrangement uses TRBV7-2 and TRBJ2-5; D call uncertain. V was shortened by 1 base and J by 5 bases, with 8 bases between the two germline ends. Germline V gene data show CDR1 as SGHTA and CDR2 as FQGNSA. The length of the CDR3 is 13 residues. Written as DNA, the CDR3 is TGTGCCAGCAGCTTAGGAGTCCGGGAGACCCAGTACTTC. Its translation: CASSLGVRETQYF.

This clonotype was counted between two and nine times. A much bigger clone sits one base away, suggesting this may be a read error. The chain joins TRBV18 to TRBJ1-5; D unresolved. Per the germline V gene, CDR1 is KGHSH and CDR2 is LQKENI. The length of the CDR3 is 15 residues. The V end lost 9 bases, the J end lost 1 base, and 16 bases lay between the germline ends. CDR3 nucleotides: TGTGCCAGTGTACCCAGGAAGGAGAGCAATCAGCCCCAGCATTTT. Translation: CASVPRKESNQPQHF.

The chain's CDR3 is CATLPRGLGQYF. In DNA form, the CDR3 reads TGCGCCACCCTCCCTAGGGGCCTGGGGCAGTACTTC. J is TRBJ2-7 and V is TRBV10-2; D is perhaps TRBD1 (5 bases). There are 12 residues in the CDR3. Germline assignment: CDR1 WSHSY and CDR2 SAAADI. Deletions cut 10 bases from V and 9 bases from J, with 19 bases between.

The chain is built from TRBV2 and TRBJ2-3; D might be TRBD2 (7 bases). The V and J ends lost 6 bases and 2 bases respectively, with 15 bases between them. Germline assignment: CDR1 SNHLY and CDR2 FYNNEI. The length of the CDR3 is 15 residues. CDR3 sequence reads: CASSENGGHTDTQYF. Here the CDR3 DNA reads TGTGCCAGCAGCGAAAACGGGGGGCACACAGATACGCAGTATTTT.